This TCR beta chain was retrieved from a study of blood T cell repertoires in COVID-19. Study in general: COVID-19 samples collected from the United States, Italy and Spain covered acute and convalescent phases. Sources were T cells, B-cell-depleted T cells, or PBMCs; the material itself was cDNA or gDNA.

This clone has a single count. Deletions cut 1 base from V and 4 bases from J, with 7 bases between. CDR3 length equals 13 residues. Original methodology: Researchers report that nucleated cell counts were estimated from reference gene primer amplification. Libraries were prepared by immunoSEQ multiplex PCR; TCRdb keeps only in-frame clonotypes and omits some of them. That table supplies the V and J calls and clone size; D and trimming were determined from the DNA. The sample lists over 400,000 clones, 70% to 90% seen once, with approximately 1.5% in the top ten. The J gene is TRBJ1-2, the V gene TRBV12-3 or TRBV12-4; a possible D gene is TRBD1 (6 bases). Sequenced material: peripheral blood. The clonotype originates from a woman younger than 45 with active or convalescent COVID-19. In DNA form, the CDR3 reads TGTGCCAGCAGTTTAGGCAGGGGCTATGGCTACACCTTC. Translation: CASSLGRGYGYTF.